The TCR beta chain under discussion was sequenced for a study of beta chain features in type 1 diabetes. Expressed TCRB transcripts were sequenced because the isolated RNA had all been reverse transcribed beforehand. Average reads for naive, central memory and regulatory T cell samples were about 3.6 million. Libraries were prepared by immunoSEQ multiplex PCR; TCRdb keeps only in-frame clonotypes and omits some of them. The sample contains 250,000 to 350,000 clones, about 15% of which appear only once. This clone has just a few counts. Its specificity is not known. Study results and caveats: Reduced insertions and increased deletions marked VDJ junctions in type 1 diabetes patients. Type 1 diabetes patients had TCRB CDR3s that were shorter (moderately but significantly so) in all four CD4+ subsets.

CDR3 size: 12 residues. Germline loops: CDR1 SSHAT, CDR2 FNYEAQ (reference sequence). The V end was cut by 4 bases, the J end by 5 bases, with 5 bases between. Markers CD45RO/CCR7/CD25/CD127/CD95/CD27 served to sort CD4+ naive, central memory, regulatory and stem cell-like memory cells. The material sequenced was central memory CD4+ T cells from blood. This chain joins TRBV7-7 and TRBJ2-2; no clear D gene. The TCR originated in a man under 40 in good health. CDR3 region: CASSSGTGELFF. CDR3 nucleotides: TGTGCCAGCAGCTCCGGGACCGGGGAGCTGTTTTTT. The full variable domain, with the rest looked up from reference TRBV7-7 and TRBJ2-2, is GAGVSQSPRYKVTKRGQDVTLRCDPISSHATLYWYQQALGQGPEFLTYFNYEAQPDKSGLPSDRFSAERPEGSISTLTIQRTEQRDSAMYRCASSSGTGELFFGEGSRLTVL.